This T cell receptor beta chain was retrieved from a study of beta chain features in type 1 diabetes. Study-wide results and caveats: Shorter TCRB CDR3s, moderately but significantly so, were found in Type 1 diabetes patients in all four CD4+ subsets.

The CDR3 totals 12 residues. The germline CDR1 and CDR2 sequences are SQVTM and ANQGSEA. The V end lost 3 bases, the J end lost 2 bases, and 7 bases lay between the germline ends. One heparinised blood draw averaging around 120 mL was given by each donor. Each of the CD4+ naive, central memory, regulatory and stem cell-like memory populations was sorted via CD45RO/CCR7/CD25/CD127/CD95/CD27. Investigators reverse transcribed all isolated RNA, so they sequenced expressed TCRB transcripts. Produced via immunoSEQ multiplex PCR; TCRdb's table is partial and in-frame only. The table lists around 250,000 clones, 14% of them singletons. Details on this clone: The antigen remains unidentified.

V usage is TRBV29-1 and J usage is TRBJ1-2; D unclear. The sequence was collected from a woman in her 40s in good health. The material sequenced was naive CD4+ T cells from blood. The CDR3 is CSVDKQNYGYTF. The DNA of the CDR3 is TGCAGCGTTGATAAACAGAACTATGGCTACACCTTC.